This T cell receptor (beta chain) originates from a study of shared clonotypes between healthy human individuals. Details on this clone: Other DNA sequences from this sample encode an identical CDR3 as well.

This CDR3 region has 13 residues. Germline CDR1 SQVTM, CDR2 ANQGSEA. Trimming left V 4 bases short and J 2 bases short, with 10 bases between. This table comes from immunoSEQ multiplex PCR, and its TCRdb copy is limited to in-frame clones, with some not included. The sample holds some 2,100,000 clones, 90% to 96% seen once. Sample: naive CD4+ T cells sorted from blood. As to subset: CD45RA+ positively selected. The genes are TRBV29-1 and TRBJ2-3; D remains unclear. The receptor comes from a man aged 18 to 30 in good health. CDR3 sequence reads: CSVVGRLTDTQYF. The CDR3 DNA sequence: TGCAGCGTTGTAGGTCGTCTCACAGATACGCAGTATTTT.